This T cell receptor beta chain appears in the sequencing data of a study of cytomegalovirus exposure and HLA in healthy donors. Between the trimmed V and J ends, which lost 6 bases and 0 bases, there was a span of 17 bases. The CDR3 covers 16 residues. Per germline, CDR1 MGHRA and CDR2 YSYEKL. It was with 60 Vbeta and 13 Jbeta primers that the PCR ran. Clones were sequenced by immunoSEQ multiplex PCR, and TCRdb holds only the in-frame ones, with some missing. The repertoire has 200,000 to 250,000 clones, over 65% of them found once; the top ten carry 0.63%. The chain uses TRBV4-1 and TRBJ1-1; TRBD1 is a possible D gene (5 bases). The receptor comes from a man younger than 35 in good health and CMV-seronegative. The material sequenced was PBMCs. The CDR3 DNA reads TGCGCCAGCAGACCGGAGGGCGGGGCGGTGAACACTGAAGCTTTCTTT. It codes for CASRPEGGAVNTEAFF.